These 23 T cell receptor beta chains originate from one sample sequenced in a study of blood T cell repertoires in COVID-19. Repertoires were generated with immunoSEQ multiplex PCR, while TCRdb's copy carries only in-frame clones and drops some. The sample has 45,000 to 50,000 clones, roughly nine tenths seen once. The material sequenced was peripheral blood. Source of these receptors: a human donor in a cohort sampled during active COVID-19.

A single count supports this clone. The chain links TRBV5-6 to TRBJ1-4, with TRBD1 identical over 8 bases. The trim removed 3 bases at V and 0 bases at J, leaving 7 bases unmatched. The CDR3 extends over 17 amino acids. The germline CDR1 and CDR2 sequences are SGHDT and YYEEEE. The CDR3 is CASSSGTGPATNEKLFF. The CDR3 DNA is TGTGCCAGCAGCTCTGGGACAGGCCCTGCAACTAATGAAAAACTGTTTTTT. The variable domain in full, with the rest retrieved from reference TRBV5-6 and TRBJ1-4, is DAGVTQSPTHLIKTRGQQVTLRCSPKSGHDTVSWYQQALGQGPQFIFQYYEEEERQRGNFPDRFSGHQFPNYSSELNVNALLLGDSALYLCASSSGTGPATNEKLFFGSGTQLSVL.

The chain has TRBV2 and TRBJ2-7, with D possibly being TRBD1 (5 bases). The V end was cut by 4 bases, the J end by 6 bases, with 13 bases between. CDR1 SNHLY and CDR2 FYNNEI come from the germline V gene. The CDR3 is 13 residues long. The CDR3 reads CASSVSRVGEQYF. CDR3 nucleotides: TGTGCCAGCAGTGTAAGCAGGGTAGGCGAGCAGTACTTC.

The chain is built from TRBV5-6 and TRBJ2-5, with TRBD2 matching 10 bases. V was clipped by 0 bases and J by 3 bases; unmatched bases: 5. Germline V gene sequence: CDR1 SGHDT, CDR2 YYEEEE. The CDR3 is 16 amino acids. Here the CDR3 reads CASSLVSLAGEETQYF. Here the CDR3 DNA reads TGTGCCAGCAGCTTGGTAAGCCTAGCGGGGGAAGAGACCCAGTACTTC.

In DNA, the CDR3 is TGTGCCAGTGAACCAGGGGATACCGACTACGAGCAGTACTTC. This codes for CASEPGDTDYEQYF. The chain combines TRBV2 with TRBJ2-7; the D gene is possibly TRBD1 (6 bases). The V gene's germline CDR1 is SNHLY and CDR2 FYNNEI. Trimming stripped 9 bases from V and 3 bases from J, with 18 bases between. The CDR3 spans 14 residues.

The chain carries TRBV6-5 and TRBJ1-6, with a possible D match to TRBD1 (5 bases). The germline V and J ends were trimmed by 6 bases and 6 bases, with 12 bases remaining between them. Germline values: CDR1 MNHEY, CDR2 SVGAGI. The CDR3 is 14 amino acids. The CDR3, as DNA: TGTGCCAGCAGAACCGACAGCAGTAATTCACCCCTCCACTTT. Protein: CASRTDSSNSPLHF.

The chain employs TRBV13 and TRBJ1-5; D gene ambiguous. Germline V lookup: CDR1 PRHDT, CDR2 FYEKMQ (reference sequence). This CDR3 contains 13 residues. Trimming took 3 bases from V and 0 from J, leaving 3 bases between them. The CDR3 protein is CASSFGSNQPQHF. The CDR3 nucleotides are TGTGCCAGCAGCTTCGGTAGCAATCAGCCCCAGCATTTT.

The CDR3 here is CASSGTRGTEAFF. The CDR3 DNA follows: TGTGCCAGCAGTGGAACCAGGGGCACTGAAGCTTTCTTT. The V and J genes are TRBV2 and TRBJ1-1; D is perhaps TRBD1 (6 bases). This CDR3 contains 13 residues. V lost 4 bases and J lost 4, with 10 bases in between. Looked up from germline, CDR1 is SNHLY and CDR2 is FYNNEI.

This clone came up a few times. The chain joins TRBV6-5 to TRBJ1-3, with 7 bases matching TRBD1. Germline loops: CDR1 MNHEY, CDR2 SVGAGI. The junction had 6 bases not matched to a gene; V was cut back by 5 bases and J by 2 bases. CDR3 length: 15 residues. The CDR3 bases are TGTGCCAGCAGTAGACAGGGAAAGGCTGGAAACACCATATATTTT. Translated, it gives CASSRQGKAGNTIYF.

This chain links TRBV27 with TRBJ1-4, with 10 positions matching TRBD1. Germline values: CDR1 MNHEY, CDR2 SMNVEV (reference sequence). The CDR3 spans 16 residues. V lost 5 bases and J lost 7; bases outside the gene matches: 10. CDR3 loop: CASSLRTGGYGEKLFF. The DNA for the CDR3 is TGTGCCAGCAGTCTAAGGACAGGGGGGTATGGTGAAAAACTGTTTTTT. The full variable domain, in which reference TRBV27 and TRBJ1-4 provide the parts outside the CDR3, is EAQVTQNPRYLITVTGKKLTVTCSQNMNHEYMSWYRQDPGLGLRQIYYSMNVEVTDKGDVPEGYKVSRKEKRNFPLILESPSPNQTSLYFCASSLRTGGYGEKLFFGSGTQLSVL.

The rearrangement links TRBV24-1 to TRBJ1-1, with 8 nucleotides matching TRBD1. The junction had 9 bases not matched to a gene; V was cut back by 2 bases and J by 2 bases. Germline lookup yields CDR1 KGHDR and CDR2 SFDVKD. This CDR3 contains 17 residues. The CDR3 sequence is CATSDWVRDRTNTEAFF. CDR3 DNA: TGTGCCACCAGTGATTGGGTCCGGGACAGGACTAACACTGAAGCTTTCTTT.

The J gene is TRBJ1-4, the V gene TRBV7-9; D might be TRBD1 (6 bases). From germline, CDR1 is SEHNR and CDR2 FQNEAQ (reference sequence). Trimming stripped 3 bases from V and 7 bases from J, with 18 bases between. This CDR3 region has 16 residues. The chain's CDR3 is CASSLVRDTWGEKLFF. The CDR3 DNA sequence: TGTGCCAGCAGCTTGGTACGGGACACTTGGGGTGAAAAACTGTTTTTT. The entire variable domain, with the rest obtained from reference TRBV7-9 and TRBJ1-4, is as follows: DTGVSQNPRHKITKRGQNVTFRCDPISEHNRLYWYRQTLGQGPEFLTYFQNEAQLEKSRLLSDRFSAERPKGSFSTLEIQRTEQGDSAMYLCASSLVRDTWGEKLFFGSGTQLSVL.

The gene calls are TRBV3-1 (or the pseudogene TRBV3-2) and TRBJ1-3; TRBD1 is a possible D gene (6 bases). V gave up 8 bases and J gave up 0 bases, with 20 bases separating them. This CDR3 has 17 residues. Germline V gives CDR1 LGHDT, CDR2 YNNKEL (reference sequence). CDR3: CASQRGGPSFSGNTIYF. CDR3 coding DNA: TGTGCCAGCCAAAGAGGGGGTCCTTCCTTCTCTGGAAACACCATATATTTT.

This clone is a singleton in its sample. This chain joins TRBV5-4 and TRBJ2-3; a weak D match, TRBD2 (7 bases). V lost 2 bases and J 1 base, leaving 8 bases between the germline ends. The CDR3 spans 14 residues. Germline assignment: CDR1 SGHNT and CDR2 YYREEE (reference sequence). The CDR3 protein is CASSFGGRTDTQYF. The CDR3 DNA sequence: TGTGCCAGCAGCTTCGGGGGGCGCACAGATACGCAGTATTTT. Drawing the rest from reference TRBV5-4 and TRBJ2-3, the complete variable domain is ETGVTQSPTHLIKTRGQQVTLRCSSQSGHNTVSWYQQALGQGPQFIFQYYREEENGRGNFPPRFSGLQFPNYSSELNVNALELDDSALYLCASSFGGRTDTQYFGPGTRLTVL.

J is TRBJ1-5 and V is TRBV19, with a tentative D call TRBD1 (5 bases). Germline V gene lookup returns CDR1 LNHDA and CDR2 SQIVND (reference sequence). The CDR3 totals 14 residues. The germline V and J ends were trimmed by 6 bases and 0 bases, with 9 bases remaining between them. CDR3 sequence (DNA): TGTGCCAGTAGACGGAGGGGTAGCAATCAGCCCCAGCATTTT. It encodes CASRRRGSNQPQHF.

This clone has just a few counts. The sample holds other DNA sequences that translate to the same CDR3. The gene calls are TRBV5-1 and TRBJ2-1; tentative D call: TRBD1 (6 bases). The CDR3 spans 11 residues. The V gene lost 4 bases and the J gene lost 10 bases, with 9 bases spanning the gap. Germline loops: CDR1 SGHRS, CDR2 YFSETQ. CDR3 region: CASSLGQEQFF. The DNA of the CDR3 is TGCGCCAGCAGCCTAGGACAGGAGCAGTTCTTC.

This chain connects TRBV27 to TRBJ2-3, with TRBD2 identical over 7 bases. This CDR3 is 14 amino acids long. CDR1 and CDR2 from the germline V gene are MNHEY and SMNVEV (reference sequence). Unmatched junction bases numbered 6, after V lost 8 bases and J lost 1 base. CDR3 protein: CASHLAGGTDTQYF. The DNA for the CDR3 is TGTGCCAGCCATTTGGCGGGGGGCACAGATACGCAGTATTTT.

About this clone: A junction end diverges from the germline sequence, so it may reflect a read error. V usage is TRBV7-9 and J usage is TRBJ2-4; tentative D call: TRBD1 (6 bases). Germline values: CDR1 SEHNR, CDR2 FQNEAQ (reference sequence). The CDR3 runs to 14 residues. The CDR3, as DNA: TGTGCCAGCAGCTTTGAGAGAACGCTTGGGGGCCACTCCTTC. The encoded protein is CASSFERTLGGHSF. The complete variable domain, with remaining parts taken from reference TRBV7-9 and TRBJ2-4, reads DTGVSQNPRHKITKRGQNVTFRCDPISEHNRLYWYRQTLGQGPEFLTYFQNEAQLEKSRLLSDRFSAERPKGSFSTLEIQRTEQGDSAMYLCASSFERTLGGHSFGAGTRLSVL.

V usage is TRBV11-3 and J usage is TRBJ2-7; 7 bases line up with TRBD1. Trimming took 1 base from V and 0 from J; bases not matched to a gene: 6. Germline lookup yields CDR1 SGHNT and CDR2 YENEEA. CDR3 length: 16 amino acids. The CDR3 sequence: CASSLGPGTASYEQYF. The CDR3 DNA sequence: TGTGCCAGCAGCTTAGGACCGGGGACAGCCTCCTACGAGCAGTACTTC.

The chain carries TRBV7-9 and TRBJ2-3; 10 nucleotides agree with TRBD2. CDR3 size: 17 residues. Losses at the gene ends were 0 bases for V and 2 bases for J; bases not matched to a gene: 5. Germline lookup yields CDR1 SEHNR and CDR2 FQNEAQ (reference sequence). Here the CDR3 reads CASSLASSGGVTDTQYF. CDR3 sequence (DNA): TGTGCCAGCAGCTTAGCCTCCAGCGGGGGGGTCACAGATACGCAGTATTTT.

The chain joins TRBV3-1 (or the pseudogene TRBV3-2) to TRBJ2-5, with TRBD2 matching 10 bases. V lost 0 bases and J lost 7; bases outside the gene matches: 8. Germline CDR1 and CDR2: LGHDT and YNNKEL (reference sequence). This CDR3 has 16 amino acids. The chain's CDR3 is CASSQDSGGPLGTQYF. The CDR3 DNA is TGTGCCAGCAGCCAAGATAGCGGGGGGCCCCTAGGGACCCAGTACTTC.

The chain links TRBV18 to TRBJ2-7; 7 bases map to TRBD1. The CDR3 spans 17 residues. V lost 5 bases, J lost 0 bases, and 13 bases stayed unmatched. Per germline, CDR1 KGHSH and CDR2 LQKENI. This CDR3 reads CASSTFRQGWDSYEQYF. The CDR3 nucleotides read TGTGCCAGCTCAACATTTAGACAGGGTTGGGACTCCTACGAGCAGTACTTC.

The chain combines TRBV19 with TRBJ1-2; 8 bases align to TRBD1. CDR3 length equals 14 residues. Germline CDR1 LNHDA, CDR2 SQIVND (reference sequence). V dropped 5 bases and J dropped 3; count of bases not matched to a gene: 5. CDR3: CASSRDRLDYGYTF. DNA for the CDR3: TGTGCCAGTAGTCGGGACAGGCTAGACTATGGCTACACCTTC.

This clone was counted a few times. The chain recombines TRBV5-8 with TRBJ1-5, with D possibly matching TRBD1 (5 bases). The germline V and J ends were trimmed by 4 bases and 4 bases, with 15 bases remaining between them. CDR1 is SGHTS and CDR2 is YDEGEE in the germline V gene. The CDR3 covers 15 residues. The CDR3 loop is CASSPGPGRNQPQHF. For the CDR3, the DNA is TGTGCCAGCAGCCCTGGGCCAGGGAGGAATCAGCCCCAGCATTTT.